Below are 8 T cell receptor beta chains sequenced from a single sample in a study of blood T cell repertoires in COVID-19. Here immunoSEQ multiplex PCR was the method, and the copy in TCRdb shows in-frame clones only, minus some. The sample holds about 250,000 clones, 70% to 90% seen once. Sequences were obtained from peripheral blood. The receptors stem from a man younger than 35 with active or convalescent COVID-19.

This chain joins TRBV15 and TRBJ1-2; D not certain. Trimming removed 5 bases from V and 4 bases from J, with 11 bases in between. Germline CDR1 LNHNV, CDR2 YYDKDF (reference sequence). The CDR3 has 13 amino acids. The chain's CDR3 is CATSLSATYGYTF. In nucleotides, the CDR3 is TGTGCCACCAGCCTGAGTGCCACCTATGGCTACACCTTC.

J is TRBJ1-1 and V is TRBV4-2; TRBD1 matches at 11 bases. V shed 5 bases, J shed 0 bases, and the junction held 8 bases outside the gene matches. There are 17 residues in the CDR3. Germline CDR1 reads LGHNA; CDR2 reads YNFKEQ. The CDR3 reads CASSSPGTGGMNTEAFF. CDR3 DNA: TGTGCCAGCAGCTCACCCGGGACAGGGGGTATGAACACTGAAGCTTTCTTT.

This clone came up a few times. J is TRBJ2-5 and V is TRBV18, with D unresolved. The ends were cut back, 3 bases at V and 2 bases at J, with 4 bases in the middle. The germline V gene has CDR1 KGHSH and CDR2 LQKENI. CDR3 length: 12 residues. The CDR3 sequence: CASSPRQETQYF. In nucleotides, the CDR3 is TGTGCCAGCTCACCTCGTCAAGAGACCCAGTACTTC.

This chain links TRBV6-2 or TRBV6-3 with TRBJ2-1, with TRBD2 identical over 7 bases. The CDR3 is 17 residues long. With 0 bases clipped from V and 0 bases from J, the junction kept 5 bases outside the gene matches. Germline V gene lookup returns CDR1 MNHEY and CDR2 SVGEGT. This CDR3 is CASSYSIGGSSYNEQFF. CDR3 coding DNA: TGTGCCAGCAGTTACTCGATTGGCGGGAGCTCCTACAATGAGCAGTTCTTC.

The V call is TRBV9, the J call TRBJ2-5, with 11 bases that match TRBD1. Germline CDR1 reads SGDLS; CDR2 reads YYNGEE. J was trimmed by 3 bases and V by 5 bases; bases with no gene match: 6. There are 15 residues in the CDR3. CDR3: CASSPLGQGEETQYF. The CDR3, as DNA: TGTGCCAGCAGTCCCTTGGGACAGGGGGAAGAGACCCAGTACTTC.

The rearrangement joins TRBV5-4 to TRBJ1-2; 12 bases line up with TRBD1. Trimming cost V 4 bases and J 4 bases; bases outside gene matches: 5. The CDR3 is 15 residues long. Germline assignment: CDR1 SGHNT and CDR2 YYREEE (reference sequence). The CDR3 is CASSHRDRGLYGYTF. Written as DNA, the CDR3 is TGTGCCAGCAGCCACCGGGACAGGGGGCTCTATGGCTACACCTTC. Variable domain in full (rest from reference TRBV5-4 and TRBJ1-2): ETGVTQSPTHLIKTRGQQVTLRCSSQSGHNTVSWYQQALGQGPQFIFQYYREEENGRGNFPPRFSGLQFPNYSSELNVNALELDDSALYLCASSHRDRGLYGYTFGSGTRLTVV.

The J gene is TRBJ1-3, the V gene TRBV19; no reliable D call. Germline V CDR1 and CDR2: LNHDA, SQIVND (reference sequence). The V and J ends lost 7 bases and 0 bases respectively, with 7 bases between them. This CDR3 has 13 residues. CDR3 coding DNA: TGTGCCAGTAAAGCTCACTCTGGAAACACCATATATTTT. It yields the protein CASKAHSGNTIYF.

This chain joins TRBV2 and TRBJ1-4; maybe TRBD1 (5 bases). This CDR3 spans 15 amino acids. CDR1 SNHLY and CDR2 FYNNEI come from the germline V gene. V was shortened by 2 bases and J by 7 bases, with 14 bases between the two germline ends. Written as DNA, the CDR3 is TGTGCCAGCAGTGAATTGGGGGGACGGGGTGAAAAACTGTTTTTT. This codes for CASSELGGRGEKLFF.